The 30 T cell receptor beta chains below were found in one sample sequenced in a study of cytomegalovirus exposure and HLA in healthy donors. PCR was performed using 60 Vbeta and 13 Jbeta primers. Libraries were prepared by immunoSEQ multiplex PCR; TCRdb keeps only in-frame clonotypes and omits some of them. This table holds approximately 78,000 clones, less than 85% found once. Material for sequencing was PBMCs. These receptors were obtained from a woman aged 45-59 years in good health and CMV-seronegative.

A single count supports this clone. In DNA form, the CDR3 reads TGTGCCAGCAGCCGACAGGGGGCGATCACTGAAGCTTTCTTT. This translates into CASSRQGAITEAFF. The chain employs TRBV7-9 and TRBJ1-1; 10 bases line up with TRBD1. This CDR3 is 14 amino acids long. CDR1 SEHNR and CDR2 FQNEAQ come from the germline V gene (reference sequence). The J segment lost 4 bases and the V segment lost 5 bases, leaving 4 bases of the junction unmatched.

This clone has only a few counts. This chain's CDR3 is CASSYAGQNTEAFF. In DNA, the CDR3 is TGCGCCAGCAGCTACGCGGGGCAGAACACTGAAGCTTTCTTT. This chain uses TRBV5-1 with TRBJ1-1; D is perhaps TRBD1 (5 bases). Germline values: CDR1 SGHRS, CDR2 YFSETQ. Deletions cut 3 bases from V and 1 base from J, with 10 bases between. The CDR3 length is 14 residues.

V gene TRBV14 combines with J gene TRBJ2-1; TRBD1 is a possible D gene (5 bases). This CDR3 contains 17 residues. V lost 0 bases and J lost 7, with 19 bases in between. Germline V gene sequence: CDR1 SGHDN, CDR2 FVKESK. The CDR3 sequence: CASSQDVRTFIRNEQFF. The CDR3 region has the DNA TGTGCCAGCAGCCAAGACGTTAGGACATTTATCCGGAATGAGCAGTTCTTC. Supplemented by reference TRBV14 and TRBJ2-1, the full variable domain reads EAGVTQFPSHSVIEKGQTVTLRCDPISGHDNLYWYRRVMGKEIKFLLHFVKESKQDESGMPNNRFLAERTGGTYSTLKVQPAELEDSGVYFCASSQDVRTFIRNEQFFGPGTRLTVL.

This clone was picked up one time. V is TRBV19 and J is TRBJ1-3, with D unresolved. Trimming shortened V by 7 bases and J by 0 bases, and 10 bases separated the two germline ends. The CDR3 consists of 14 residues. The germline V gene encodes CDR1 LNHDA and CDR2 SQIVND (reference sequence). The CDR3 loop is CASNGRISGNTIYF. DNA of the CDR3: TGTGCCAGTAACGGTCGTATCTCTGGAAACACCATATATTTT.

The chain combines TRBV5-1 with TRBJ2-1; the match to TRBD2 covers 11 bases. The CDR3 covers 16 residues. V shed 3 bases and J 2 bases; nucleotides not matched to a gene: 4. Germline assignment: CDR1 SGHRS and CDR2 YFSETQ. The CDR3 loop reads CASSSLTSGTYNEQFF. CDR3 coding DNA: TGCGCCAGCAGCTCTCTGACTAGCGGGACCTACAATGAGCAGTTCTTC.

This clone appeared a few times. V usage is TRBV28 and J usage is TRBJ1-5, with D perhaps matching TRBD1 (5 bases). The CDR3 has 15 amino acids. Per germline, CDR1 MDHEN and CDR2 SYDVKM. V was cut by 5 bases and J by 4 bases, with 15 bases left in between. The CDR3 region has the DNA TGTGCCAGCAGTACCATAGGGGCTGGGAATCAGCCCCAGCATTTT. Translation gives CASSTIGAGNQPQHF.

The rearrangement uses TRBV5-4 and TRBJ1-5, with D uncertain. The V end was cut by 0 bases, the J end by 11 bases, with 12 bases between. Germline V gene lookup returns CDR1 SGHNT and CDR2 YYREEE (reference sequence). There are 13 residues in the CDR3. In DNA, the CDR3 is TGTGCCAGCAGCTTGGGGCTGAGCGGGGCCCAGCATTTT. It translates to CASSLGLSGAQHF.

The rearrangement uses TRBV5-6 and TRBJ1-1; no firm D call. There are 13 residues in the CDR3. Trimming left V 4 bases short and J 3 bases short, with 10 bases between. Germline V lookup: CDR1 SGHDT, CDR2 YYEEEE. CDR3 in amino acids: CASSQGGYTEAFF. CDR3 nucleotide sequence: TGTGCCAGCAGCCAAGGAGGTTACACTGAAGCTTTCTTT.

J is TRBJ2-5 and V is TRBV19, with D uncertain. The germline V and J ends were trimmed by 3 bases and 5 bases, with 4 bases remaining between them. CDR3 length: 11 residues. Germline loops: CDR1 LNHDA, CDR2 SQIVND (reference sequence). The chain's CDR3 is CASSIEETQYF. The CDR3 DNA is TGTGCCAGTAGTATCGAGGAGACCCAGTACTTC.

The V and J genes are TRBV6-6 and TRBJ1-2, with 7 nucleotides matching TRBD1. The CDR3 consists of 13 residues. With 5 bases clipped from V and 2 bases from J, the junction kept 2 bases outside the gene matches. In germline, CDR1 is MNHNY, CDR2 SVGAGI (reference sequence). Here the CDR3 DNA reads TGTGCCAGCAGTCAACAGGGGAACTATGGCTACACCTTC. It codes for CASSQQGNYGYTF.

The chain combines TRBV14 with TRBJ2-7, with D perhaps TRBD2 (5 bases). The CDR3 contains 13 residues. Germline CDR1 SGHDN, CDR2 FVKESK. V lost 2 bases to trimming and J lost 4 bases, with 9 bases between them. This CDR3 reads CASSQSGVYEQYF. As DNA, the CDR3 is TGTGCCAGCAGCCAATCCGGGGTATACGAGCAGTACTTC. The entire variable domain, with the rest obtained from reference TRBV14 and TRBJ2-7, is as follows: EAGVTQFPSHSVIEKGQTVTLRCDPISGHDNLYWYRRVMGKEIKFLLHFVKESKQDESGMPNNRFLAERTGGTYSTLKVQPAELEDSGVYFCASSQSGVYEQYFGPGTRLTVT.

This clone has only one observation. One end of the junction does not line up with germline, which may come from a read error. V and J are TRBV5-1 and TRBJ2-7; the match to TRBD1 covers 9 bases. The CDR3 contains 15 residues. CDR1 is SGHRS, CDR2 YFSETQ, per germline. The CDR3 DNA follows: TGCGCCAGCAGCCCGGGGGGACAGGGATCCCTCTCTTGGGACTTC. Translated: CASSPGGQGSLSWDF.

The genes are TRBV27 and TRBJ2-3; 12 bases are shared with TRBD2. This CDR3 comprises 14 residues. V was clipped by 11 bases and J by 4 bases; unmatched bases: 7. CDR1 MNHEY and CDR2 SMNVEV come from the germline V gene (reference sequence). CDR3 region: CAFRLAGVSDTQYF. Here the CDR3 DNA reads TGTGCCTTTAGACTAGCGGGAGTCTCAGATACGCAGTATTTT.

About this clone: This same CDR3 is encoded by further DNA sequences in the sample. This chain joins TRBV29-1 and TRBJ2-4; 8 nucleotides match TRBD2. Trimming removed 6 bases from V and 8 bases from J; junction bases left unmatched: 6. This CDR3 has 12 amino acids. The germline V gene has CDR1 SQVTM and CDR2 ANQGSEA. CDR3 in DNA: TGCAGCGTCAGAACTAGCGGTGACATTCAGTACTTC. Translation: CSVRTSGDIQYF. Supplemented by reference TRBV29-1 and TRBJ2-4, the full variable domain reads SAVISQKPSRDICQRGTSLTIQCQVDSQVTMMFWYRQQPGQSLTLIATANQGSEATYESGFVIDKFPISRPNLTFSTLTVSNMSPEDSSIYLCSVRTSGDIQYFGAGTRLSVL.

This chain links TRBV19 with TRBJ1-1, with D perhaps TRBD1 (5 bases). The germline CDR1 and CDR2 sequences are LNHDA and SQIVND (reference sequence). The ends were cut back, 7 bases at V and 5 bases at J, with 14 bases in the middle. The CDR3 is made up of 13 amino acids. The CDR3 region has the DNA TGTGCCAGTATGGGGCTGGGGGGGACTGAAGCTTTCTTT. The encoded protein is CASMGLGGTEAFF. Using reference TRBV19 and TRBJ1-1 for the parts outside the CDR3, the full variable domain is DGGITQSPKYLFRKEGQNVTLSCEQNLNHDAMYWYRQDPGQGLRLIYYSQIVNDFQKGDIAEGYSVSREKKESFPLTVTSAQKNPTAFYLCASMGLGGTEAFFGQGTRLTVV.

This chain joins TRBV2 and TRBJ2-7; 9 nucleotides line up with TRBD2. There are 16 residues in the CDR3. V dropped 3 bases and J dropped 2; count of bases not matched to a gene: 8. Germline CDR1 reads SNHLY; CDR2 reads FYNNEI. CDR3 DNA: TGTGCCAGCAGTGAGGATAGCGGGAGAGGGGCCTACGAGCAGTACTTC. It codes for CASSEDSGRGAYEQYF.

The chain is built from TRBV27 and TRBJ2-7; 10 nucleotides align to TRBD2. Germline V gene data show CDR1 as MNHEY and CDR2 as SMNVEV (reference sequence). V trimming: 6 bases; J trimming: 5 bases; junction bases outside the gene matches: 10. CDR3 length: 15 residues. The CDR3 DNA follows: TGTGCCAGCAGCCCCGGACTAGCGGTTTTCGACGAGCAGTACTTC. This sequence encodes CASSPGLAVFDEQYF.

This clone was counted once. The rearrangement joins TRBV7-3 to TRBJ2-1; D is ambiguous. Germline loops: CDR1 SGHTA, CDR2 FQGTGA. The CDR3 contains 13 residues. V was pared by 5 bases and J by 11 bases, with 16 bases between. The CDR3 is CASSATDAVKQFF. DNA of the CDR3: TGTGCCAGCAGCGCCACAGACGCAGTGAAGCAGTTCTTC.

J is TRBJ2-1 and V is TRBV19; no firm D call. Trimming cost V 3 bases and J 0 bases, with 9 bases left between them. The V gene's germline CDR1 is LNHDA and CDR2 SQIVND (reference sequence). The CDR3 is made up of 15 amino acids. CDR3 sequence (DNA): TGTGCCAGTAGTATCGAGCCTAGCTCCTACAATGAGCAGTTCTTC. Its protein is CASSIEPSSYNEQFF.

The V and J genes are TRBV7-3 and TRBJ2-1; D not resolved. The CDR3 is 13 residues long. CDR1 is SGHTA and CDR2 is FQGTGA in the germline V gene. Trimming pared 4 bases from V and 5 bases from J, leaving 9 bases between. CDR3 sequence reads: CASSSDGDNEQFF. DNA of the CDR3: TGTGCCAGCAGCTCCGACGGAGACAATGAGCAGTTCTTC. The entire variable domain, with the rest obtained from reference TRBV7-3 and TRBJ2-1, is as follows: GAGVSQTPSNKVTEKGKYVELRCDPISGHTALYWYRQSLGQGPEFLIYFQGTGAADDSGLPNDRFFAVRPEGSVSTLKIQRTERGDSAVYLCASSSDGDNEQFFGPGTRLTVL.

The rearrangement joins TRBV29-1 to TRBJ2-1; 10 bases line up with TRBD2. The V and J ends lost 8 bases and 10 bases, in that order; junction bases with no gene match: 11. The V gene's germline CDR1 is SQVTM and CDR2 ANQGSEA. CDR3 length equals 13 residues. The CDR3: CSYLSGRLPEQFF. The DNA for the CDR3 is TGCAGCTACCTTAGCGGGAGGTTGCCGGAGCAGTTCTTC.

This rearrangement joins TRBV5-4 to TRBJ1-2, with a possible D match to TRBD1 (6 bases). The CDR3 loop spans 15 amino acids. V lost 4 bases to trimming and J lost 6 bases, with 19 bases between them. Per the germline V gene, CDR1 is SGHNT and CDR2 is YYREEE (reference sequence). The CDR3 here is CASSPLGWTAHGYTF. The CDR3 region has the DNA TGTGCCAGCAGCCCCCTGGGGTGGACAGCACATGGCTACACCTTC.

This chain joins TRBV5-1 and TRBJ2-7; 13 bases align to TRBD2. Germline V gene lookup returns CDR1 SGHRS and CDR2 YFSETQ. The CDR3 contains 20 residues. The junction had 14 bases not matched to a gene; V was cut back by 2 bases and J by 0 bases. DNA for the CDR3: TGCGCCAGCAGCTTATTACCGGGACTAGCGGGATTACCGAGCTCCTACGAGCAGTACTTC. This translates into CASSLLPGLAGLPSSYEQYF.

This rearrangement joins TRBV7-9 to TRBJ2-6; 8 nucleotides align to TRBD2. Germline CDR1 reads SEHNR; CDR2 reads FQNEAQ (reference sequence). Losses at the gene ends were 5 bases for V and 2 bases for J; bases not matched to a gene: 5. CDR3 length equals 16 residues. CDR3 sequence: CASSHSRGAGANVLTF. In DNA form, the CDR3 reads TGTGCCAGCAGCCATTCGCGGGGGGCTGGGGCCAACGTCCTGACTTTC.

The chain joins TRBV28 to TRBJ2-7; 10 bases match TRBD2. The CDR3 has 14 residues. Germline V gives CDR1 MDHEN, CDR2 SYDVKM. With 5 bases clipped from V and 2 bases from J, the junction kept 3 bases outside the gene matches. Here the CDR3 DNA reads TGTGCCAGCAGTCAACTAGCGGGGCCCTACGAGCAGTACTTC. Its protein product is CASSQLAGPYEQYF.

This clone was seen only a few times. The rearrangement links TRBV9 to TRBJ2-3; tentatively, D is TRBD1 (6 bases). Germline loops: CDR1 SGDLS, CDR2 YYNGEE. V was shortened by 0 bases and J by 4 bases, with 12 bases between the two germline ends. The CDR3 is 15 amino acids. The CDR3 loop is CASSVEGEVADTQYF. The CDR3 bases are TGTGCCAGCAGCGTAGAGGGGGAAGTCGCAGATACGCAGTATTTT.

The chain joins TRBV4-1 to TRBJ1-4, with D hard to call. This CDR3 region has 14 residues. Per the germline V gene, CDR1 is MGHRA and CDR2 is YSYEKL. V was cut by 4 bases and J by 6 bases, with 12 bases left in between. Written as DNA, the CDR3 is TGCGCCAGCAGCCCTGGTAGAGCTTATGAAAAACTGTTTTTT. It codes for CASSPGRAYEKLFF.

This chain connects TRBV6-1 to TRBJ1-1; unclear D gene. The V gene lost 4 bases and the J gene lost 4 bases, with 16 bases spanning the gap. The CDR3 consists of 15 residues. Germline V gene data show CDR1 as MNHNS and CDR2 as SASEGT. The CDR3 reads CASSAGIEGGTEAFF. CDR3 DNA sequence: TGTGCCAGCAGTGCGGGAATCGAAGGTGGCACTGAAGCTTTCTTT.

V gene TRBV2 combines with J gene TRBJ2-2, with 8 bases that match TRBD1. The length of the CDR3 is 13 residues. Trimming at V came to 7 bases and at J to 5 bases, leaving 3 bases not matched to a gene. Per the germline V gene, CDR1 is SNHLY and CDR2 is FYNNEI. Here the CDR3 DNA reads TGTGCCAGCAACAGGGGGGAAACCGGGGAGCTGTTTTTT. Translating gives CASNRGETGELFF.

The chain carries TRBV25-1 and TRBJ2-5; perhaps TRBD1 as D (5 bases). The CDR3 totals 12 residues. Germline V CDR1 and CDR2: MGHDK, SYGVNS. Trimming removed 9 bases from V and 2 bases from J, with 10 bases in between. The CDR3 sequence is CASVQEQETQYF. The DNA of the CDR3 is TGTGCCAGTGTACAGGAACAAGAGACCCAGTACTTC.